Listed below are T cell receptor beta chains from one sample, sequenced in a study of Tregs in tolerant kidney transplant recipients. Clones were read by immunoSEQ multiplex PCR, and TCRdb kept only the in-frame ones, dropping some. The table lists about 120,000 clones, around 94% of them singletons. The sequenced sample was CD4+ T cells from blood. These receptors were taken from a human donor in good health. The CDR3 runs from the conserved cysteine through the conserved F or W. A D gene is named only where the DNA matches it firmly. The size field is filled for only some rows; it gives once, few, many or a size class.

>TRBV11-2|TRBD1|TRBJ1-2|NA
CASSTGQRIGYTF
TGTGCCAGCAGCACGGGACAGAGGATCGGCTACACCTTC
>TRBV7-3|NA|TRBJ2-1|NA
CASSLIWDTPGNEQFF
TGTGCCAGCAGCTTAATCTGGGACACGCCGGGGAATGAGCAGTTCTTC
>TRBV6-5|TRBD2|TRBJ2-7|NA
CASSYKRGGEQYF
TGTGCCAGCAGTTATAAGCGGGGGGGGGAGCAGTACTTC
>TRBV19|NA|TRBJ2-5|NA
CASSLRDPGRETQYF
TGTGCCAGTAGTCTCCGGGACCCCGGACGGGAGACCCAGTACTTC
>TRBV6-5|NA|TRBJ1-2|NA
CASGEGSGYTF
TGTGCCAGCGGGGAGGGATCTGGCTACACCTTC
>TRBV7-7|NA|TRBJ2-3|NA
CASSLRIGNTDTQYF
TGTGCCAGCAGCTTAAGGATAGGGAACACAGATACGCAGTATTTT
>TRBV18|NA|TRBJ2-7|NA
CASSPRNEQYF
TGTGCCAGCTCACCACGGAATGAGCAGTACTTC
>TRBV4-2|TRBD2|TRBJ2-3|NA
CASSQVSGLAGQYF
TGTGCCAGCAGCCAAGTTTCCGGACTAGCGGGGCAGTATTTT
>TRBV19|NA|TRBJ1-2|NA
CASSITFGNIYGYTF
TGTGCCAGTAGTATAACATTTGGGAATATTTATGGCTACACCTTC
>TRBV7-3|NA|TRBJ2-3|NA
CASSLSGFTDTQYF
TGTGCCAGCAGCTTAAGCGGATTCACAGATACGCAGTATTTT
>TRBV5-8|NA|TRBJ1-5|NA
CASSLRTAAGNQPQHF
TGTGCCAGCAGCTTGAGGACAGCTGCTGGGAATCAGCCCCAGCATTTT
>TRBV7-9|NA|TRBJ1-2|NA
CASSLVLQSEDGYTF
TGTGCCAGCAGCTTAGTATTACAGTCAGAAGATGGCTACACCTTC
>TRBV6-5|NA|TRBJ1-5|NA
CASRLNEFNQPQHF
TGTGCCAGCAGGCTCAATGAATTCAATCAGCCCCAGCATTTT
>TRBV10-1|NA|TRBJ1-1|NA
CASSESGRLKNTEAFF
TGCGCCAGCAGTGAGTCGGGTCGGCTTAAGAACACTGAAGCTTTCTTT
>TRBV7-8|TRBD2|TRBJ2-1|NA
CASSLVGTGGAYNEQFF
TGTGCCAGCAGCTTAGTGGGCACGGGGGGGGCCTACAATGAGCAGTTCTTC
>TRBV5-6|TRBD2|TRBJ2-3|NA
CASAETTSGADTQYF
TGTGCCAGCGCGGAGACGACTAGCGGGGCAGATACGCAGTATTTT
>TRBV21-1|NA|TRBJ2-1|once
CASRRQGLNEQFF
TGTGCCAGCAGGCGACAGGGGCTCAATGAGCAGTTCTTC
>TRBV5-7|TRBD1|TRBJ2-7|NA
CASSLVSPKIRDRGHEQYF
TGTGCCAGCAGCTTGGTTTCCCCCAAAATCCGGGACAGGGGACACGAGCAGTACTTC
>TRBV14|NA|TRBJ1-3|NA
CASSPTRSSSGNTIYF
TGTGCCAGCAGCCCTACCAGAAGTTCTTCTGGAAACACCATATATTTT
>TRBV5-8|NA|TRBJ2-7|NA
CASSLDIYEQYF
TGTGCCAGCAGCTTGGACATCTACGAGCAGTACTTC
>TRBV5-1|NA|TRBJ1-2|NA
CASSWSDYGYTF
TGCGCCAGCAGCTGGTCCGACTATGGCTACACCTTC
>TRBV27|TRBD1|TRBJ2-5|NA
CASSLRDRGLETQYF
TGTGCCAGCAGTTTACGGGACAGGGGGCTTGAGACCCAGTACTTC
>TRBV6-5|TRBD1|TRBJ2-1|NA
CASSSTGSSYNEQFF
TGTGCCAGCAGTTCGACAGGGAGCTCCTACAATGAGCAGTTCTTC
>TRBV14|NA|TRBJ2-1|once
CASSLPGDRSYNEQFF
TGTGCCAGCAGCCTGCCCGGGGATCGGTCCTACAATGAGCAGTTCTTC
>TRBV5-1|NA|TRBJ1-2|NA
CASSSSQWGAYGYTF
TGCGCCAGCAGCTCCTCTCAATGGGGTGCCTATGGCTACACCTTC
>TRBV2|NA|TRBJ2-2|NA
CASRAQQNTGELFF
TGTGCCAGCAGGGCCCAACAGAACACCGGGGAGCTGTTTTTT
>TRBV2|NA|TRBJ2-1|few
CASSESYEQFF
TGTGCCAGCAGTGAAAGCTATGAGCAGTTCTTC
>TRBV19|NA|TRBJ1-3|NA
CASSMARPGNTIYF
TGTGCCAGTAGTATGGCCAGGCCTGGAAACACCATATATTTT
>TRBV15|TRBD1|TRBJ2-5|NA
CATRGTGSQETQYF
TGTGCCACCAGGGGGACAGGGAGCCAAGAGACCCAGTACTTC
>TRBV5-1|NA|TRBJ1-1|NA
CASSRDRPNTEAFF
TGCGCCAGCAGCCGAGACAGGCCGAACACTGAAGCTTTCTTT
>TRBV30|TRBD1|TRBJ2-3|NA
CAWSVGTGWADTQYF
TGTGCCTGGAGTGTAGGGACAGGGTGGGCAGATACGCAGTATTTT